One sample yielded the 16 T cell receptor beta chains listed below, sequenced in a study of control samples from healthy donors and cancer patients. Clones were sequenced by immunoSEQ multiplex PCR, and TCRdb holds only the in-frame ones, with some missing. Counted here are 150,000 to 200,000 clones, roughly 92% occurring once; the ten biggest clones make up about 1.5%. The sequencing sample was made of blood. These receptors originate from a woman younger than 35 in good health.

The chain recombines TRBV19 with TRBJ1-1; TRBD1 agrees at 10 bases. Germline values: CDR1 LNHDA, CDR2 SQIVND (reference sequence). Trimming removed 5 bases from V and 3 bases from J; junction bases left unmatched: 6. The CDR3 has 15 residues. The CDR3 region is CASSPRQGADTEAFF. CDR3 coding DNA: TGTGCCAGTAGTCCGAGACAGGGGGCGGACACTGAAGCTTTCTTT.

This chain joins TRBV4-3 and TRBJ2-2; the match to TRBD2 covers 7 bases. CDR3 size: 17 residues. Germline CDR1 is LGHNA and CDR2 is YSLEER. V was pared by 0 bases and J by 7 bases, with 11 bases of the junction left unmatched. The CDR3 is CASSQDKPRENGGELFF. CDR3 coding DNA: TGCGCCAGCAGCCAAGATAAACCGCGGGAGAATGGCGGGGAGCTGTTTTTT.

The chain combines TRBV6-5 with TRBJ1-1; D is uncertain. The CDR3 is 13 residues long. CDR1 is MNHEY and CDR2 is SVGAGI in the germline V gene. V dropped 2 bases and J dropped 1 base, with 5 bases sitting between them. CDR3 amino acids: CASSYGRNTEAFF. The CDR3 DNA is TGTGCCAGCAGTTACGGTAGGAACACTGAAGCTTTCTTT.

The chain uses TRBV6-2 or TRBV6-3 and TRBJ2-1, with 7 bases lining up with TRBD2. CDR3 size: 15 residues. The junction had 6 bases not matched to a gene; V was cut back by 4 bases and J by 3 bases. Per the germline V gene, CDR1 is MNHEY and CDR2 is SVGEGT. This CDR3 reads CASSLAGADYNEQFF. CDR3 DNA sequence: TGTGCCAGCAGTTTGGCGGGAGCGGACTACAATGAGCAGTTCTTC.

The rearrangement uses TRBV5-6 and TRBJ2-2, with D uncertain. Germline lookup yields CDR1 SGHDT and CDR2 YYEEEE. V was shortened by 2 bases and J by 4 bases, with 15 bases between the two germline ends. The CDR3 sequence is 16 residues long. Written as DNA, the CDR3 is TGTGCCAGCAGCTTCCCCGGGCCCTACTCCACCGGGGAGCTGTTTTTT. Its translation: CASSFPGPYSTGELFF.

V is TRBV11-2 and J is TRBJ2-5, with a tentative D call TRBD1 (7 bases). Trimming took off 5 bases at V and 5 bases at J, with 18 bases between the two ends. Germline assignment: CDR1 SGHAT and CDR2 FQNNGV. The CDR3 is 15 amino acids. CDR3 sequence reads: CASSQVRGRRETQYF. The DNA for the CDR3 is TGTGCCAGCAGCCAGGTCAGGGGGAGGAGGGAGACCCAGTACTTC.

The rearrangement uses TRBV5-1 and TRBJ1-1; D gene ambiguous. V lost 1 base and J 1 base, leaving 11 bases between the germline ends. There are 15 residues in the CDR3. Germline CDR1 reads SGHRS; CDR2 reads YFSETQ. As DNA, the CDR3 is TGCGCCAGCAGCTTGATAGGGATAGGGAACACTGAAGCTTTCTTT. Its translation: CASSLIGIGNTEAFF. Complete variable domain (other parts from reference TRBV5-1 and TRBJ1-1): KAGVTQTPRYLIKTRGQQVTLSCSPISGHRSVSWYQQTPGQGLQFLFEYFSETQRNKGNFPGRFSGRQFSNSRSEMNVSTLELGDSALYLCASSLIGIGNTEAFFGQGTRLTVV.

Here the CDR3 DNA reads TGTGCCACCAGCAGAGATCTGGACCGGGACAGGGGGTTTCCTTCCGCGAACTATGGCTACACCTTC. Its protein is CATSRDLDRDRGFPSANYGYTF. The chain combines TRBV15 with TRBJ1-2, with 11 bases matching TRBD1. The CDR3 has 22 residues. The V gene's germline CDR1 is LNHNV and CDR2 YYDKDF (reference sequence). The ends lost 0 bases at V and 2 bases at J; junction bases unmatched: 20.

V is TRBV7-2 and J is TRBJ2-5; 11 bases align to TRBD2. CDR3 size: 19 residues. Germline CDR1 reads SGHTA; CDR2 reads FQGNSA. Trimming removed 1 base from V and 1 base from J; junction bases left unmatched: 11. The CDR3 here is CASSLGAAGSGGAQETQYF. Written as DNA, the CDR3 is TGTGCCAGCAGCTTAGGGGCTGCCGGTAGCGGGGGGGCCCAAGAGACCCAGTACTTC.

Regarding this clone: The same CDR3 is also encoded by other DNA sequences in this sample. This chain joins TRBV2 and TRBJ1-1, with D possibly TRBD1 on 5 matching bases. Germline CDR1 reads SNHLY; CDR2 reads FYNNEI. V was cut by 4 bases and J by 1 base, with 7 bases left in between. This CDR3 spans 13 amino acids. The CDR3 here is CASSVQGNTEAFF. CDR3 sequence (DNA): TGTGCCAGCAGTGTGCAGGGGAACACTGAAGCTTTCTTT.

The chain has TRBV18 and TRBJ2-7, with 9 bases matching TRBD1. The length of the CDR3 is 16 residues. In germline, CDR1 is KGHSH, CDR2 LQKENI. J gave up 0 bases and V 4 bases, and 7 bases lay outside the gene matches. CDR3 sequence reads: CASSLLPGQGSYEQYF. DNA of the CDR3: TGTGCCAGCTCACTACTCCCGGGACAGGGCTCCTACGAGCAGTACTTC.

This clone was seen a single time. The chain carries TRBV28 and TRBJ1-2; D is unresolved. With 6 bases removed from V and 3 bases from J, the gap between germline ends came to 14 bases. The CDR3 is 14 amino acids. Germline CDR1 and CDR2: MDHEN and SYDVKM. CDR3 residues: CASSTPRGDYGYTF. The CDR3 nucleotides are TGTGCCAGCAGCACCCCTCGGGGTGACTATGGCTACACCTTC.

V and J are TRBV28 and TRBJ1-5; D is undetermined. Trimming left V 2 bases short and J 6 bases short, with 20 bases between. Germline CDR1 is MDHEN and CDR2 is SYDVKM. This CDR3 region has 17 residues. The CDR3 bases are TGTGCCAGCAGTTTACGTACGTGGACCAAGAATAGTCAGCCCCAGCATTTT. Encoded protein: CASSLRTWTKNSQPQHF.

About this clone itself: This specimen includes other DNA sequences encoding the same CDR3. This chain links TRBV18 with TRBJ2-7; 8 bases match TRBD1. The CDR3 runs 14 residues. The V gene end was trimmed by 3 bases and the J gene end by 4 bases; junction bases not matched to a gene: 5. Germline V gene sequence: CDR1 KGHSH, CDR2 LQKENI. The CDR3 protein is CASSPGQGAYEQYF. CDR3 DNA: TGTGCCAGCTCACCGGGGCAGGGGGCGTACGAGCAGTACTTC.

The chain combines TRBV12-5 with TRBJ2-5; 9 bases are shared with TRBD1. Per the germline V gene, CDR1 is LGHNT and CDR2 is FRNRAP. This CDR3 comprises 17 residues. Trimming at V came to 2 bases and at J to 5 bases, leaving 12 bases not matched to a gene. Here the CDR3 DNA reads TGTGCTAGTGGTTTGTCAATCTACAGGGGGCAGATGGAGACCCAGTACTTC. Its protein is CASGLSIYRGQMETQYF.

This clone was counted once. V gene TRBV5-4 combines with J gene TRBJ2-3, with D tentatively TRBD2 (6 bases). Germline CDR1 SGHNT, CDR2 YYREEE (reference sequence). The V and J ends lost 4 bases and 3 bases respectively, with 12 bases between them. The CDR3 consists of 14 residues. The CDR3 spells CASSAGLATDTQYF. DNA of the CDR3: TGTGCCAGCAGCGCGGGTCTAGCGACAGATACGCAGTATTTT.